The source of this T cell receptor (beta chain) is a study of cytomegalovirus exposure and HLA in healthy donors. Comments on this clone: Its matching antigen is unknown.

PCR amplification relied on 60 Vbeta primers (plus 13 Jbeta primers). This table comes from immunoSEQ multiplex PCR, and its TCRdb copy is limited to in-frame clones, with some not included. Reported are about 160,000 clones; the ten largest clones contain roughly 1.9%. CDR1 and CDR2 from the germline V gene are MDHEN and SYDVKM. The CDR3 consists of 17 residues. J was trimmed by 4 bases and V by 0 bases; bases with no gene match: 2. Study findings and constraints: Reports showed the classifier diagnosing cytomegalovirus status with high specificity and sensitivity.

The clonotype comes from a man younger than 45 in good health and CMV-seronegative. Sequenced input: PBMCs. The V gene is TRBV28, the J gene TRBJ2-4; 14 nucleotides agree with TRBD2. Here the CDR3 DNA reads TGTGCCAGCAGTTTATGGAGACTAGCGGGAGGGAAAAACATTCAGTACTTC. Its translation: CASSLWRLAGGKNIQYF.